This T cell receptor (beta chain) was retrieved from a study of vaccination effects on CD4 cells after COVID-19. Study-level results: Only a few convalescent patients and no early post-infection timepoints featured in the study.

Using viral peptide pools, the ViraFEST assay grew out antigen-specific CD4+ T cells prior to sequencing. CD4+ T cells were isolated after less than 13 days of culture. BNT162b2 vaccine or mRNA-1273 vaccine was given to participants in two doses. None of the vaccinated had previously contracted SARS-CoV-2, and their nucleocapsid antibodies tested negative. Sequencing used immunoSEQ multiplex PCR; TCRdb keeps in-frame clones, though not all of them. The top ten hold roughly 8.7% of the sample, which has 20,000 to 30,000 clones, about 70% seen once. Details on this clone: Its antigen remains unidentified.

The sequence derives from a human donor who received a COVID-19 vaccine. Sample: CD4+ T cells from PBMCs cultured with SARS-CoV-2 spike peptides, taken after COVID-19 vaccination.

CDR3 loop: CASSPLREQFF. The CDR3, as DNA: TGTGCCAGCAGCCCTCTCCGGGAGCAGTTCTTC. The rearrangement links TRBV9 to TRBJ2-1; D gene ambiguous. V lost 4 bases and J 10 bases, leaving 9 bases between the germline ends. In germline, CDR1 is SGDLS, CDR2 YYNGEE. The CDR3 has 11 amino acids. Full variable domain (remainder filled in from reference TRBV9 and TRBJ2-1): DSGVTQTPKHLITATGQRVTLRCSPRSGDLSVYWYQQSLDQGLQFLIQYYNGEERAKGNILERFSAQQFPDLHSELNLSSLELGDSALYFCASSPLREQFFGPGTRLTVL.